This entry lists 8 T cell receptor beta chains sequenced from one sample in a study of blood T cell repertoires in COVID-19. Clones were read by immunoSEQ multiplex PCR, and TCRdb kept only the in-frame ones, dropping some. Here the sample spans approximately 190,000 clones, about 88% being singletons. What was sequenced was peripheral blood. Every receptor here comes from a man aged 25-45 years with active or convalescent COVID-19.

The count of this clone is one. The chain carries TRBV28 and TRBJ2-7, with 9 positions matching TRBD1. The germline CDR1 and CDR2 sequences are MDHEN and SYDVKM. V trimming: 5 bases; J trimming: 3 bases; junction bases outside the gene matches: 5. This CDR3 has 14 residues. The CDR3 reads CASSKGQGFYEQYV. DNA of the CDR3: TGTGCCAGCAGTAAGGGACAGGGATTCTACGAGCAGTACGTC.

The V call is TRBV13, the J call TRBJ1-1; D is ambiguous. The CDR3 contains 12 residues. The V end lost 3 bases, the J end lost 4 bases, and 6 bases lay between the germline ends. Looked up from germline, CDR1 is PRHDT and CDR2 is FYEKMQ (reference sequence). In nucleotides, the CDR3 is TGTGCCAGCAGCTTTAGAGTCACTGAAGCTTTCTTT. Protein sequence: CASSFRVTEAFF.

This chain connects TRBV7-2 to TRBJ1-5; D is possibly TRBD1 (5 bases). Looked up from germline, CDR1 is SGHTA and CDR2 is FQGNSA. The CDR3 runs 15 residues. V lost 1 base and J lost 3, with 10 bases in between. The CDR3 protein is CASSLGAGLNQPQHF. The CDR3 DNA is TGTGCCAGCAGCTTAGGGGCGGGGCTCAATCAGCCCCAGCATTTT.

This chain links TRBV6-2 or TRBV6-3 with TRBJ2-5, with D perhaps matching TRBD2 (5 bases). The CDR3 spans 11 residues. V gave up 5 bases and J gave up 7 bases, with 8 bases separating them. CDR1 and CDR2 (germline): MNHEY, SVGEGT. The CDR3 bases are TGTGCCAGCAGTACCGGGGTGACCCAGTACTTC. Translated: CASSTGVTQYF.

V gene TRBV10-1 combines with J gene TRBJ1-2, with D possibly being TRBD1 (5 bases). This CDR3 is 13 amino acids long. In germline, CDR1 is WNHNN, CDR2 SYGVQD (reference sequence). V was trimmed by 6 bases and J by 2 bases, leaving 10 bases between them. CDR3 amino acids: CASSRDLNYGYTF. The CDR3 bases are TGCGCCAGCAGCCGGGACTTAAACTATGGCTACACCTTC.

This clone appeared a few times. The rearrangement joins TRBV27 to TRBJ2-1, with a tentative D call TRBD1 (6 bases). The CDR3 consists of 14 residues. Germline V gene lookup returns CDR1 MNHEY and CDR2 SMNVEV (reference sequence). V dropped 1 base and J dropped 6 bases, with 10 bases sitting between them. Here the CDR3 reads CASSLLNRANEQFF. CDR3 in DNA: TGTGCCAGCAGTTTATTGAACAGGGCCAATGAGCAGTTCTTC.

V gene TRBV30 combines with J gene TRBJ1-4, with no clear D. Germline-derived CDR1 and CDR2 are GTSNPN and SVGIG (reference sequence). The CDR3 runs to 11 residues. V lost 3 bases to trimming and J lost 5 bases, with 4 bases between them. The CDR3 DNA follows: TGTGCCTGGAGCCCGAATGAAAAACTGTTTTTT. Protein product: CAWSPNEKLFF.

This chain joins TRBV19 and TRBJ2-1, with 15 positions matching TRBD2. Per germline, CDR1 LNHDA and CDR2 SQIVND (reference sequence). The CDR3 totals 16 residues. After removal of 4 bases from V and 7 bases from J, the junction contained 5 bases not matched to a gene. The CDR3 DNA reads as TGTGCCAGTAGTAGGACTAGCGGGGGGGGTTGGAATGAGCAGTTCTTC. This gives the protein CASSRTSGGGWNEQFF.